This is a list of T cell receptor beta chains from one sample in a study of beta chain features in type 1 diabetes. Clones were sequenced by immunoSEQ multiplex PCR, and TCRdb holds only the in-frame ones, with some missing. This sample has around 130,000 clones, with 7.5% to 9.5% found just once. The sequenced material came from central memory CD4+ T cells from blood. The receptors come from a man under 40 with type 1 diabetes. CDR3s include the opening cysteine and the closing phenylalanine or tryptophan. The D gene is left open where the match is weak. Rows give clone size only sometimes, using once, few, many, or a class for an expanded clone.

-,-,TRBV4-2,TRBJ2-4,CASSQETSVEKNIQYF,TGTGCCAGCAGCCAAGAGACATCGGTAGAGAAAAACATTCAGTACTTC
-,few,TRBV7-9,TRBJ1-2,CASSLYPGGNYGYTF,TGTGCCAGCAGCCTCTACCCTGGAGGGAACTATGGCTACACCTTC
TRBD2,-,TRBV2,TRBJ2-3,CASSESLAGGTQYF,TGTGCCAGCAGTGAGTCGCTAGCGGGGGGGACGCAGTATTTT
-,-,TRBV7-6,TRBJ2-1,CASSLDARLGNEQFF,TGTGCCAGCAGCTTAGACGCTCGGCTAGGCAATGAGCAGTTCTTC
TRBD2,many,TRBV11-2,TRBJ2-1,CASSGTSGGNEQFF,TGTGCCAGCAGCGGGACTAGCGGGGGCAATGAGCAGTTCTTC
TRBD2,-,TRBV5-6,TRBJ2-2,CASVLAGNTGELFF,TGTGCCAGCGTACTAGCGGGGAACACCGGGGAGCTGTTTTTT
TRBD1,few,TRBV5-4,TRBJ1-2,CASSLPQGVGYTF,TGTGCCAGCAGCTTACCACAGGGGGTCGGCTACACCTTC
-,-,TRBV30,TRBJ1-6,CAWTYPTAGSYNSPLHF,TGTGCCTGGACATACCCTACAGCAGGGTCCTATAATTCACCCCTCCACTTT
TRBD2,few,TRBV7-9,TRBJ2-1,CASSLSGGGVRPQFF,TGTGCCAGCAGCTTAAGCGGGGGAGGCGTACGCCCGCAGTTCTTC
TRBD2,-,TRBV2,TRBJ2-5,CASSEPAGDQETQYF,TGTGCCAGCAGTGAACCAGCGGGGGACCAAGAGACCCAGTACTTC
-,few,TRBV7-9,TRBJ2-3,CASSLTSAGRTDTQYF,TGTGCCAGCAGCTTAACTTCGGCGGGGCGCACAGATACGCAGTATTTT
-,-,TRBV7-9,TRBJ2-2,CASSRRTASDTGELFF,TGTGCCAGCAGCAGGCGGACAGCATCGGACACCGGGGAGCTGTTTTTT
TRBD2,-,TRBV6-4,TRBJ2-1,CASSDRAGGRNEQFF,TGTGCCAGCAGTGACCGGGCGGGGGGCCGGAATGAGCAGTTCTTC
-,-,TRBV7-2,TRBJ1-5,CASSLVRQQPQHF,TGTGCCAGCAGCCTCGTCAGGCAGCAGCCCCAGCATTTT
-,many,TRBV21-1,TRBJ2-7,CASSKTERQDNYEQYF,TGTGCCAGCAGCAAAACCGAGAGACAGGATAACTACGAGCAGTACTTC
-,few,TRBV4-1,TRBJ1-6,CASSQETSSPLHF,TGCGCCAGCAGCCAAGAGACATCCTCACCCCTCCACTTT